The entry below gives a single T cell receptor (beta chain) sequence along with its context. Its antigen target is currently unknown. Qualities for individual bases were not recorded, and no much larger clone is one base off. This entry is derived from a study of cytomegalovirus exposure and HLA in healthy donors (dated by TCRdb to about 2017). Concerning the study at large: According to a later analysis, the approximately 120 validation repertoires were produced on the same platform as the roughly 700 repertoires of the first cohort. The study was designed to test whether signatures of past pathogen exposure could be identified by cataloging public T cell receptors. In addition to the first cohort of 666 subjects, a separate validation cohort of some 120 different subjects was used. High-throughput TCR immunosequencing, statistical association of individual TCRs with disease status, and machine learning were combined to predict cytomegalovirus infection status. Points the paper makes about the study in general: Cytomegalovirus status was reported to be diagnosed by the classifier with high specificity and sensitivity in both the original and validation cohorts. While some public TCRs were present in many individuals, most TCR sequences turned up only very rarely across donors. A later analysis lacked HLA typing for the validation cohort, so it scored co-occurrence in that cohort across all 130 or so repertoires. A total of 164 TCR beta chains were listed by the study as associated with cytomegalovirus. Of the cluster scores, about 94% were above 0 in a later analysis, which found that TCRs clustered in the first cohort also tended to co-occur in the approximately 130 validation repertoires. In vitro tests confirmed that a few of the cytomegalovirus-associated TCR beta chains recognize cytomegalovirus antigens. The authors suggested that the approach could potentially be extended to other disease states and immunological phenotypes.

Separate from the roughly 660-subject first cohort, the validation cohort of 90 to 150 subjects was the group to which the donors belonged. V is pared back by 1 base and J by 4 bases, with 11 bases lying between the germline termini. The CDR3 runs 14 residues from the cysteine to the phenylalanine. The sequence is cut down to CDR3 DNA, 42 bases in frame from base 1. Sequences SGHDT (CDR1) and YYEEEE (CDR2) are obtained from the germline V gene. The library was generated by the immunoSEQ multiplex PCR assay. The authors' pipeline ran thus. A statistical classification framework was built for diagnosing cytomegalovirus status from the catalog of TCR beta chain sequences. TCRdb's version of the immuneACCESS table is confined to in-frame rearrangements and falls short of the full clone set. An unresolved V gene accounts for under half of the shortfall where checked; the remainder is of unknown origin. The V and J calls and clone size come from that table; D and trimming were worked out from the DNA. In all, the sample holds around 120,000 clones, and about 82% of those were seen once. About 5.3% of the sample rests with the top ten.

In this chain, TRBV5-6 is recombined with TRBJ1-1, with TRBD1 perhaps the D gene, on 5 matching bases. The TCR sequence derives from a man younger than 35 in good health and CMV-seronegative. The specimen sequenced was PBMCs. The CDR3 here reads CASSLTGRGTEAFF. The nucleotide sequence is given as TGTGCCAGCAGCTTGACAGGACGAGGCACTGAAGCTTTCTTT.